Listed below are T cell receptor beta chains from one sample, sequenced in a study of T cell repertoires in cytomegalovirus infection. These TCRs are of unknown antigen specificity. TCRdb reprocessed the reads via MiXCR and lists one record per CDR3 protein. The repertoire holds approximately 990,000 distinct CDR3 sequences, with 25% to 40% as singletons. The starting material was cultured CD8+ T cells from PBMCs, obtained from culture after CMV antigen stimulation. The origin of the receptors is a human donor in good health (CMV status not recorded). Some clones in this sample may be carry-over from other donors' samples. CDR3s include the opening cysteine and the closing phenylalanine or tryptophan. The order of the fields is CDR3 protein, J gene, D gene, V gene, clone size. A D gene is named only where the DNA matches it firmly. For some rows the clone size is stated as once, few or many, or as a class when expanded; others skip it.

cdr3_aa: CASSQGSVSEQFF
j_call: TRBJ2-1
d_call: -
v_call: TRBV4-1
clone_size: -

cdr3_aa: CASSYPGGAGELFF
j_call: TRBJ2-2
d_call: -
v_call: TRBV6-5
clone_size: -

cdr3_aa: CASSQTSGRDTQYF
j_call: TRBJ2-3
d_call: TRBD2
v_call: TRBV3-1
clone_size: -

cdr3_aa: CASSAGSGPVHGYTF
j_call: TRBJ1-2
d_call: -
v_call: TRBV7-6
clone_size: many

cdr3_aa: CASSYSRDQETQYF
j_call: TRBJ2-5
d_call: -
v_call: TRBV6-5
clone_size: -

cdr3_aa: CASSRTDGDYEQYF
j_call: TRBJ2-7
d_call: -
v_call: TRBV7-9
clone_size: -

cdr3_aa: CASSAEAGEAFF
j_call: TRBJ1-1
d_call: -
v_call: TRBV11-1
clone_size: -

cdr3_aa: CSVGGDRAYEQYF
j_call: TRBJ2-7
d_call: TRBD1
v_call: TRBV29-1
clone_size: few

cdr3_aa: CASSPPDPRFYEQYF
j_call: TRBJ2-7
d_call: -
v_call: TRBV18
clone_size: -

cdr3_aa: CASSPDWGETQYF
j_call: TRBJ2-5
d_call: -
v_call: TRBV12-3/TRBV12-4
clone_size: few